A single sample gave rise to the 5 T cell receptor beta chains below, sequenced in a study of blood T cell repertoires in COVID-19. The data were produced by immunoSEQ multiplex PCR, yet TCRdb's version contains in-frame clones alone and is incomplete. This repertoire shows some 100,000 clones, almost 90% found once; its top ten account for around 5.4%. The source material was peripheral blood. All receptors derive from a human donor in a cohort sampled during active COVID-19.

The genes are TRBV10-1 and TRBJ2-7; 7 nucleotides line up with TRBD1. The CDR3 length is 12 residues. The germline gives CDR1 WNHNN, CDR2 SYGVQD (reference sequence). With 8 bases clipped from V and 4 bases from J, the junction kept 5 bases outside the gene matches. CDR3 DNA sequence: TGCGCCAGCGCCGGGACAGCGTACGAGCAGTACTTC. Protein product: CASAGTAYEQYF.

Many counts were recorded for this clone. The V call is TRBV12-3 or TRBV12-4, the J call TRBJ1-2; 7 bases are shared with TRBD1. This CDR3 is 13 amino acids long. Trimming removed 6 bases from V and 4 bases from J; junction bases left unmatched: 5. CDR3 residues: CASRRDSVYGYTF. CDR3 bases: TGTGCCAGCAGAAGGGACAGCGTCTATGGCTACACCTTC.

The chain uses TRBV2 and TRBJ1-6; TRBD1 matches 8 bases. This CDR3 spans 14 amino acids. The germline V gene has CDR1 SNHLY and CDR2 FYNNEI. The V segment lost 8 bases and the J segment 5 bases; nucleotides outside the gene matches: 5. This chain's CDR3 is CASLGDRNNSPLHF. The CDR3 region has the DNA TGTGCCAGCTTGGGGGACAGGAATAATTCACCCCTCCACTTT.

The chain recombines TRBV7-2 with TRBJ2-1; the D is unclear. Germline V gene lookup returns CDR1 SGHTA and CDR2 FQGNSA. V dropped 1 base and J dropped 6 bases, with 16 bases sitting between them. The CDR3 sequence is 16 residues long. The CDR3 is CASSLGARILSNEQFF. CDR3 coding DNA: TGTGCCAGCAGCTTAGGGGCGCGAATATTATCCAATGAGCAGTTCTTC.

Written as DNA, the CDR3 is TGTGCCAGCAGTCTAACAGGGAGCACTGAAGCTTTCTTT. The encoded protein is CASSLTGSTEAFF. This chain uses TRBV6-5 with TRBJ1-1; a possible D gene is TRBD1 (6 bases). CDR1 is MNHEY, CDR2 SVGAGI, per germline. The CDR3 spans 13 residues. V lost 5 bases to trimming and J lost 4 bases, with 11 bases between them.